This TCR beta chain was found in a study of T cell repertoires in ileal Crohn's disease. Germline V CDR1 and CDR2: SGHAT, FQDESV (reference sequence). The CDR3 contains 14 residues. V was cut by 8 bases and J by 3 bases, with 15 bases left in between. The repertoire was sequenced with immunoSEQ multiplex PCR; TCRdb's copy has only in-frame clones and lacks some. The sample has under 7,500 clones, 75% to 80% seen once; the top ten hold 6.5%. Indicated time point: proximal margin of the surgical specimen (macroscopically non-inflamed). Source material: ileal tissue. This clonotype originated in an adult with Crohn's disease. The rearrangement joins TRBV11-1 to TRBJ2-3; unclear D gene. The CDR3 reads CASWDDRVTDTQYF. CDR3 nucleotides: TGTGCCAGCTGGGATGATAGGGTGACAGATACGCAGTATTTT.